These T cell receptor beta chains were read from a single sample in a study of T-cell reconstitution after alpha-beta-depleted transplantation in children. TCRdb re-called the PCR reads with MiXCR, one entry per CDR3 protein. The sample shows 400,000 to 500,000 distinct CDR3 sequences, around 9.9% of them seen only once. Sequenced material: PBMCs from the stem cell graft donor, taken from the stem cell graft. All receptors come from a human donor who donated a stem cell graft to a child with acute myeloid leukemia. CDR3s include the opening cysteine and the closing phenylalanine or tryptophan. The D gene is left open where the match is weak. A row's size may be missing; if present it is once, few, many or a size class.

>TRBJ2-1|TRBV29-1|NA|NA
CSVETKGSYNEQFF
TGCAGCGTTGAAACGAAGGGCTCCTACAATGAGCAGTTCTTC
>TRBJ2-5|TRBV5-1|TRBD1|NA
CASSSGQGLGTQYF
TGCGCCAGCAGCTCGGGACAGGGTTTAGGGACCCAGTACTTC
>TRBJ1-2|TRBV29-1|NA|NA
CSVVEGNGYGYTF
TGCAGCGTTGTAGAGGGGAACGGCTATGGCTACACCTTC
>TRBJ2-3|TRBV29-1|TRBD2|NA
CSVALLAESTDTQYF
TGCAGCGTCGCGTTACTAGCGGAGAGCACAGATACGCAGTATTTT
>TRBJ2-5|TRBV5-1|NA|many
CASSLQANQETQYF
TGCGCCAGCAGCTTGCAGGCTAACCAAGAGACCCAGTACTTC
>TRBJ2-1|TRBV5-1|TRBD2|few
CASSSGLAGGPGQFF
TGCGCCAGCAGCTCGGGACTAGCGGGGGGGCCCGGGCAGTTCTTC
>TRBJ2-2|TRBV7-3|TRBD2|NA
CASSPPSGGTNTGELFF
TGTGCCAGCAGCCCTCCTAGCGGGGGGACGAACACCGGGGAGCTGTTTTTT
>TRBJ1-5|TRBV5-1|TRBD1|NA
CASSYQGDQPQHF
TGCGCCAGCAGTTATCAGGGGGATCAGCCCCAGCATTTT
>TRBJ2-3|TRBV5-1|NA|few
CASSLTGYRPDTQYF
TGCGCCAGCAGCCTAACGGGCTATAGACCAGATACGCAGTATTTT
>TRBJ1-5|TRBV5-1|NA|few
CASSLAAGSQPQHF
TGCGCCAGCAGCTTGGCCGCAGGTAGTCAGCCCCAGCATTTT
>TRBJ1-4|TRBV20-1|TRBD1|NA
CSAKEMGQANEQLFF
TGCAGTGCCAAAGAGATGGGACAGGCAAATGAACAACTGTTTTTT
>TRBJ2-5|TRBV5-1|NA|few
CASSTDPQSKETQYF
TGCGCCAGCAGCACAGATCCCCAGAGTAAAGAGACCCAGTACTTC
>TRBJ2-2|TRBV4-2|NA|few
CASSQEEAGIYTGELFF
TGTGCCAGCAGCCAAGAGGAGGCTGGCATTTACACCGGGGAGCTGTTTTTT
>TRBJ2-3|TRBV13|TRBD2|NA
CASKKRAGGPLTTQYF
TGTGCCAGCAAAAAGAGGGCGGGGGGGCCTCTCACTACGCAGTATTTT
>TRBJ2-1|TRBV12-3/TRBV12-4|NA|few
CASSPVRDPNEQFF
TGTGCCAGCAGTCCCGTGCGGGACCCTAATGAGCAGTTCTTC
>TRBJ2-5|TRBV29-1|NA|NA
CSVDSSAQETQYF
TGCAGCGTTGATTCTAGCGCCCAAGAGACCCAGTACTTC
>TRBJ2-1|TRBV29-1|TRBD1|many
CSGRTGSEQFF
TGCAGCGGAAGGACAGGGAGTGAGCAGTTCTTC
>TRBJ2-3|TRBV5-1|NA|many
CASSPAGTDTQYF
TGCGCCAGCAGCCCGGCGGGGACAGATACGCAGTATTTT
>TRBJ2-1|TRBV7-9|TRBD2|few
CASSSSGRGYNEQFF
TGTGCCAGCAGCTCTAGCGGGAGGGGATACAATGAGCAGTTCTTC
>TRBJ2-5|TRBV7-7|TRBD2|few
CASSLTGTSGRETQYF
TGTGCTAGCAGCTTAACCGGGACTAGCGGGCGAGAGACCCAGTACTTC
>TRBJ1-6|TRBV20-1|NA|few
CSARRQSSYNSPLHF
TGCAGTGCTAGGAGACAGAGCTCCTATAATTCACCCCTCCACTTT
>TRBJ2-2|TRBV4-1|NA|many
CASSLEGSTGELFF
TGCGCCAGCAGCCTAGAGGGTTCTACGGGGGAGCTGTTTTTT
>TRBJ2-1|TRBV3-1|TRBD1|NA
CATSQVRDRGFNEQFF
TGTGCCACCTCCCAAGTCCGGGACAGGGGTTTCAATGAGCAGTTCTTC
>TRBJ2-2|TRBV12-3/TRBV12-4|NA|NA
CASSNGREGGGNTGELFF
TGTGCCAGCAGTAATGGGAGGGAGGGCGGGGGCAATACCGGGGAGCTGTTTTTT
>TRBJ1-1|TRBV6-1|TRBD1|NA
CASILYRGTEAFF
TGTGCCAGCATCCTGTACAGGGGAACTGAAGCTTTCTTT
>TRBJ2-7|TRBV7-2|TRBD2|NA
CASSLRVAGGNYEQYF
TGTGCCAGCAGCTTACGGGTAGCGGGAGGGAACTACGAGCAGTACTTC
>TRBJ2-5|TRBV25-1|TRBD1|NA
CASSESDRGPIETQYF
TGTGCCAGCAGTGAATCCGACAGGGGGCCTATAGAGACCCAGTACTTC
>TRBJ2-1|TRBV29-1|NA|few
CSVGSQVGNEQFF
TGCAGCGTTGGTTCTCAGGTGGGGAATGAGCAGTTCTTC
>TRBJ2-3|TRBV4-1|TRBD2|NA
CASSQALADYTDTQYF
TGCGCCAGCAGCCAAGCCCTAGCGGACTACACAGATACGCAGTATTTT
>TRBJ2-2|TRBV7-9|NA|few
CASPGLANTGELFF
TGTGCCAGCCCCGGTCTAGCGAACACCGGGGAGCTGTTTTTT
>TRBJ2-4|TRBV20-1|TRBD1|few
CSAPDRVANIQYF
TGCAGTGCTCCTGACAGGGTAGCAAACATTCAGTACTTC
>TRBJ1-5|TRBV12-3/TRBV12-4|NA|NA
CASNSDGYNQPQHF
TGTGCCAGCAACTCGGACGGCTATAATCAGCCCCAGCATTTT
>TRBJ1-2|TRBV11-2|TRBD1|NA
CASSLALDRDGYTF
TGTGCCAGCAGCTTAGCCCTCGACAGGGACGGCTACACCTTC
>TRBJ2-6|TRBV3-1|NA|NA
CATFGGAGANVLTF
TGTGCCACCTTTGGTGGGGCTGGGGCCAACGTCCTGACTTTC
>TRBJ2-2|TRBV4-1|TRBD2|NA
CASGPSGGSANTGELFF
TGCGCCAGCGGGCCGAGCGGGGGCTCTGCGAACACCGGGGAGCTGTTTTTT
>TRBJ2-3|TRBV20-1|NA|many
CSVEQSTDTQYF
TGCAGTGTAGAGCAAAGCACAGATACGCAGTATTTT
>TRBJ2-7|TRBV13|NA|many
CASSLGGPSSYEQYF
TGTGCCAGCAGCTTAGGCGGCCCAAGCTCCTACGAGCAGTACTTC
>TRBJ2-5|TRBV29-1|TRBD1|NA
CSATGGQETQYF
TGCAGCGCGACAGGGGGACAAGAGACCCAGTACTTC
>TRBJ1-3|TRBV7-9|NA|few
CASEGSGNTIYF
TGTGCCAGCGAGGGGTCTGGAAACACCATATATTTT
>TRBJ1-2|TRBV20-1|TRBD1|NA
CSATTGGSGYTF
TGCAGTGCTACAACAGGGGGTTCTGGCTACACCTTC
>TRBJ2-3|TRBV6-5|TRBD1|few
CASSYRQGLSQYF
TGTGCCAGCAGTTACCGACAGGGGTTGTCGCAGTATTTT
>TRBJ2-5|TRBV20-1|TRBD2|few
CSARETSGSWKTQYF
TGCAGTGCTAGAGAAACTAGCGGGAGTTGGAAGACCCAGTACTTC
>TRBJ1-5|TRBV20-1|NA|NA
CSARPTGSSNQPQHF
TGCAGTGCTAGGCCGACGGGGTCGTCCAATCAGCCCCAGCATTTT
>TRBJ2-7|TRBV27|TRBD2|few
CASSFLASGRYEQYF
TGTGCCAGCAGTTTTTTGGCTAGCGGGAGGTACGAGCAGTACTTC
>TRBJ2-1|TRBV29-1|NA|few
CSARTGGGVREGGYNEQFF
TGCAGCGCCCGGACAGGGGGTGGGGTGCGGGAGGGCGGCTACAATGAGCAGTTCTTC
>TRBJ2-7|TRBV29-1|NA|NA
CSVVQGVVDEQYF
TGCAGCGTTGTCCAGGGAGTTGTAGACGAGCAGTACTTC
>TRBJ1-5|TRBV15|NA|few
CATSRDQRQGNQPQHF
TGTGCCACCAGCAGAGATCAAAGGCAGGGGAATCAGCCCCAGCATTTT
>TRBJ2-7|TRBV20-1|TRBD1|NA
CSAREIGTDYEQYF
TGCAGTGCTAGAGAGATAGGGACAGACTACGAGCAGTACTTC
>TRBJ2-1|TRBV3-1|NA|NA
CASSLGRSTYNEQFF
TGTGCCAGCAGCCTCGGACGGTCAACCTACAATGAGCAGTTCTTC
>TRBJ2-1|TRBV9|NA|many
CASSVGGSNEQFF
TGTGCCAGCAGCGTAGGAGGGTCCAATGAGCAGTTCTTC
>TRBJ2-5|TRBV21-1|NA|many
CASSKGRDRGRVQYF
TGTGCCAGCAGCAAAGGTCGAGACAGGGGGCGAGTCCAGTACTTC
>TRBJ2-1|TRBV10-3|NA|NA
CAISPEVSPGYNEQFF
TGTGCCATCAGCCCCGAAGTCAGTCCTGGTTACAATGAGCAGTTCTTC
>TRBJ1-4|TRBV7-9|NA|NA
CASSLWQGEKLFF
TGTGCCAGCAGCTTATGGCAGGGCGAAAAACTGTTTTTT
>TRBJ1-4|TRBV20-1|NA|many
CSASSATNEKLFF
TGCAGTGCTAGCTCCGCAACTAATGAAAAACTGTTTTTT
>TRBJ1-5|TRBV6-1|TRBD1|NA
CASSGDRGLQPQHF
TGTGCCAGCAGTGGTGACAGGGGGCTGCAGCCCCAGCATTTT
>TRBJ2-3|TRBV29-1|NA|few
CSVIGGFTDTQYF
TGCAGCGTTATCGGGGGATTCACAGATACGCAGTATTTT
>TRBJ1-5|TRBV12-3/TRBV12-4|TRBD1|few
CASRGTGGFEPQHF
TGTGCCAGCAGAGGGACAGGGGGCTTTGAGCCCCAGCATTTT
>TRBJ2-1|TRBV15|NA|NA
CATSRGQSSYNEQFF
TGTGCCACCAGCCGGGGGCAGAGCTCCTACAATGAGCAGTTCTTC
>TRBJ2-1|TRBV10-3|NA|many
CAISDRRPNEQFF
TGTGCCATCAGTGATAGGAGACCCAATGAGCAGTTCTTC
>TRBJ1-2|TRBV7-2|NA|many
CASSLDRSGDYTF
TGTGCCAGCAGCTTAGACAGGAGTGGGGACTACACCTTC